This entry concerns a single T cell receptor (beta chain). The antigen is unknown. This sample stems from a study of cytomegalovirus exposure and HLA in healthy donors. Germline V CDR1 and CDR2: SGHVS, FQNEAQ. The ends lost 5 bases at V and 6 bases at J; junction bases unmatched: 10. This CDR3 comprises 15 residues. Researchers ran the PCR with 60 Vbeta and 13 Jbeta primers. Profiling relied on immunoSEQ multiplex PCR, and the TCRdb table lists in-frame clones only, not all of them. The sample contains some 140,000 clones, roughly 85% of which appear only once. Findings of the study overall: With later analysis, a missense DCLRE1C variant became linked to TCR beta V- and J-gene trimming.

The rearrangement links TRBV7-8 to TRBJ2-3; 8 bases match TRBD2. The specimen sequenced was PBMCs. This TCR came from a middle-aged man in good health and CMV-seropositive. The DNA of the CDR3 is TGTGCCAGCAGCCTGTGGCGGGAGGATGGGGATACGCAGTATTTT. Translated: CASSLWREDGDTQYF.